Below are 23 T cell receptor beta chains sequenced from a single sample in a study of T cells in tuberculosis. Assay: immunoSEQ multiplex PCR; the TCRdb copy retains only in-frame clones and omits some. This table has over 30,000 clones, 95% to 97% appearing once. The material sequenced was PBMCs. The receptors shown here come from a donor aged 5-35 years with latent tuberculosis or without tuberculosis infection.

V gene TRBV6-1 combines with J gene TRBJ1-2; TRBD1 aligns across 7 bases. V trimming: 6 bases; J trimming: 6 bases; junction bases outside the gene matches: 10. The length of the CDR3 is 14 residues. Germline CDR1 and CDR2: MNHNS and SASEGT. The CDR3 sequence: CASSPTGVLHGYTF. The CDR3 bases are TGTGCCAGCAGCCCTACAGGGGTTCTCCATGGCTACACCTTC.

A single count supports this clone. The V call is TRBV28, the J call TRBJ2-7, with D hard to call. Germline CDR1 reads MDHEN; CDR2 reads SYDVKM. There are 12 residues in the CDR3. Trimming stripped 3 bases from V and 4 bases from J, with 7 bases between. The CDR3 DNA reads as TGTGCCAGCAGTTTCACCGGTTACGAGCAGTACTTC. Translating gives CASSFTGYEQYF.

J is TRBJ1-1 and V is TRBV2; 12 bases map to TRBD1. Germline CDR1 is SNHLY and CDR2 is FYNNEI. V lost 7 bases and J lost 5; bases outside the gene matches: 11. The CDR3 is 16 amino acids. The CDR3 loop is CASNRDRGLLGTEAFF. The CDR3 DNA is TGTGCCAGCAACCGGGACAGGGGGCTCTTGGGGACTGAAGCTTTCTTT.

The rearrangement uses TRBV28 and TRBJ1-5; 9 bases map to TRBD1. CDR1 and CDR2 (germline): MDHEN, SYDVKM. The V gene end was trimmed by 6 bases and the J gene end by 6 bases; junction bases not matched to a gene: 9. The CDR3 contains 15 residues. As DNA, the CDR3 is TGTGCCAGCAGCTTACTAACAGGGGGCGGTCAGCCCCAGCATTTT. This sequence encodes CASSLLTGGGQPQHF.

V usage is TRBV30 and J usage is TRBJ1-2; 8 bases line up with TRBD1. V was clipped by 3 bases and J by 6 bases; unmatched bases: 15. CDR1 is GTSNPN and CDR2 is SVGIG in the germline V gene (reference sequence). The CDR3 length is 16 residues. The CDR3 reads CAWSPGWGRGRNGYTF. CDR3 nucleotide sequence: TGTGCCTGGAGCCCCGGGTGGGGCAGGGGGCGGAATGGCTACACCTTC.

The V and J genes are TRBV2 and TRBJ1-1; maybe TRBD1 (6 bases). Trimming cost V 6 bases and J 5 bases, with 16 bases left between them. This CDR3 has 14 residues. Germline-derived CDR1 and CDR2 are SNHLY and FYNNEI. The CDR3 loop reads CASSGIRGRTEAFF. The CDR3 nucleotides read TGTGCCAGCAGCGGAATCAGGGGTCGGACTGAAGCTTTCTTT.

The V and J genes are TRBV28 and TRBJ2-3; a weak D match, TRBD2 (6 bases). CDR1 is MDHEN and CDR2 is SYDVKM in the germline V gene. CDR3 length equals 15 residues. The germline V and J ends were trimmed by 5 bases and 6 bases, with 18 bases remaining between them. CDR3 DNA sequence: TGTGCCAGCAGTCTGGCGGGTTCGGGGAGGGATACGCAGTATTTT. This sequence encodes CASSLAGSGRDTQYF.

The CDR3 reads CASSLDRTSTDTQYF. The CDR3 DNA is TGTGCCAGCAGTTTAGACAGGACGAGCACAGATACGCAGTATTTT. V and J are TRBV28 and TRBJ2-3; maybe TRBD1 (6 bases). The CDR3 totals 15 residues. Germline V gene data show CDR1 as MDHEN and CDR2 as SYDVKM. Trimming shortened V by 2 bases and J by 0 bases, and 9 bases separated the two germline ends. Together with reference TRBV28 and TRBJ2-3, the CDR3 gives the full variable domain: DVKVTQSSRYLVKRTGEKVFLECVQDMDHENMFWYRQDPGLGLRLIYFSYDVKMKEKGDIPEGYSVSREKKERFSLILESASTNQTSMYLCASSLDRTSTDTQYFGPGTRLTVL.

This chain joins TRBV28 and TRBJ1-5, with 7 positions matching TRBD1. V was pared by 6 bases and J by 4 bases, with 15 bases of the junction left unmatched. The CDR3 sequence is 17 residues long. Germline values: CDR1 MDHEN, CDR2 SYDVKM. This chain's CDR3 is CASSFLDRTKLNQPQHF. The CDR3 DNA reads TGTGCCAGCAGCTTTCTGGACAGGACAAAGCTTAATCAGCCCCAGCATTTT.

A note on this clone: Germline and junction disagree at one end, which may indicate a read error. This chain joins TRBV6-1 and TRBJ1-2; tentative D call: TRBD1 (6 bases). This CDR3 contains 11 residues. Germline V lookup: CDR1 MNHNS, CDR2 SASEGT. CDR3 residues: CASSELGHDHF. CDR3 DNA sequence: TGTGCCAGCAGTGAATTGGGACACGACCATTTC.

The rearrangement links TRBV6-5 to TRBJ1-1, with 7 nucleotides matching TRBD1. Trimming cost V 7 bases and J 0 bases; bases outside gene matches: 5. The germline V gene encodes CDR1 MNHEY and CDR2 SVGAGI. CDR3 length equals 14 residues. CDR3 in amino acids: CASIQTGLNTEAFF. The CDR3 DNA reads as TGTGCCAGCATCCAGACAGGGTTGAACACTGAAGCTTTCTTT.

The chain has TRBV6-1 and TRBJ2-7, with D possibly TRBD1 on 6 matching bases. V lost 2 bases to trimming and J lost 5 bases, with 13 bases between them. Per the germline V gene, CDR1 is MNHNS and CDR2 is SASEGT. The length of the CDR3 is 14 residues. The CDR3, as DNA: TGTGCCAGCAGTGAACGGTGGGGGCTGAACGAGCAGTACTTC. Encoded protein: CASSERWGLNEQYF.

The chain employs TRBV15 and TRBJ2-7; 9 bases align to TRBD2. J gave up 4 bases and V 3 bases, and 22 bases lay outside the gene matches. Germline V gives CDR1 LNHNV, CDR2 YYDKDF (reference sequence). The CDR3 has 20 amino acids. As DNA, the CDR3 is TGTGCCACCAGCAGCCCAAGACTAGCGGAACCTCCAGTGGGCCTTTACGAGCAGTACTTC. Its translation is CATSSPRLAEPPVGLYEQYF.

This sequence joins TRBV28 and TRBJ1-5; D call uncertain. Trimming removed 2 bases from V and 6 bases from J, with 8 bases in between. CDR1 MDHEN and CDR2 SYDVKM come from the germline V gene. The CDR3 is 13 residues long. This chain's CDR3 is CASSLEEGQPQHF. The CDR3 DNA sequence: TGTGCCAGCAGTTTAGAGGAGGGTCAGCCCCAGCATTTT.

The chain is built from TRBV14 and TRBJ2-7; D gene ambiguous. The length of the CDR3 is 11 residues. The germline CDR1 and CDR2 sequences are SGHDN and FVKESK. The V gene lost 4 bases and the J gene lost 6 bases, with 7 bases spanning the gap. This chain's CDR3 is CASSLISEQYF. In DNA, the CDR3 is TGTGCCAGCAGCCTTATCTCCGAGCAGTACTTC.

The chain combines TRBV2 with TRBJ2-5; tentatively, D is TRBD2 (5 bases). This CDR3 spans 11 amino acids. The germline V gene has CDR1 SNHLY and CDR2 FYNNEI. V was cut by 7 bases and J by 4 bases, with 7 bases left in between. The DNA of the CDR3 is TGTGCCAGCAACCGGGGAGAGACCCAGTACTTC. It yields the protein CASNRGETQYF.

As regards this clone: Germline is not matched at one junction end, which may reflect a read error. V gene TRBV5-4 combines with J gene TRBJ2-1, with 12 positions matching TRBD2. Per the germline V gene, CDR1 is SGHNT and CDR2 is YYREEE (reference sequence). The CDR3 covers 15 residues. As DNA, the CDR3 is TGTGCCAGTAGCTTGCGTACTAGCGGGGGGAATGAGCAGTTCTTC. Amino acids: CASSLRTSGGNEQFF.

This clone appeared once. The chain carries TRBV7-3 and TRBJ2-3; the D gene is possibly TRBD1 (6 bases). Germline loops: CDR1 SGHTA, CDR2 FQGTGA. The CDR3 runs to 15 residues. Trimming shortened V by 5 bases and J by 0 bases, and 12 bases separated the two germline ends. The CDR3 here is CASSLSGQSTDTQYF. In DNA form, the CDR3 reads TGTGCCAGCAGCCTCTCGGGACAAAGCACAGATACGCAGTATTTT.

The CDR3 loop reads CASSPMGTRYEQYF. The CDR3 DNA is TGTGCCAGTAGCCCAATGGGGACTCGCTACGAGCAGTACTTC. The rearrangement uses TRBV5-4 and TRBJ2-7; D perhaps matches TRBD2 (6 bases). Germline V gene sequence: CDR1 SGHNT, CDR2 YYREEE (reference sequence). The CDR3 sequence is 14 residues long. V gave up 8 bases and J gave up 3 bases, with 18 bases separating them.

The rearrangement joins TRBV11-2 to TRBJ2-2; D gene unclear. The V and J ends lost 1 base and 3 bases respectively, with 15 bases between them. This CDR3 has 17 amino acids. Germline V gene sequence: CDR1 SGHAT, CDR2 FQNNGV. The CDR3 spells CASSLASGQVYTGELFF. The CDR3 DNA sequence: TGTGCCAGCAGCTTAGCCTCTGGGCAGGTTTACACCGGGGAGCTGTTTTTT.

This chain connects TRBV27 to TRBJ2-5; 7 bases are a match to TRBD2. This CDR3 comprises 14 residues. Unmatched junction bases numbered 7, after V lost 4 bases and J lost 5 bases. Germline loops: CDR1 MNHEY, CDR2 SMNVEV (reference sequence). The CDR3 sequence: CASSSWTGGETQYF. In DNA, the CDR3 is TGTGCCAGCAGTTCATGGACCGGGGGGGAGACCCAGTACTTC.

This chain joins TRBV2 and TRBJ2-5; maybe TRBD1 (5 bases). Germline CDR1 SNHLY, CDR2 FYNNEI. The V end was cut by 2 bases, the J end by 5 bases, with 12 bases between. CDR3 length: 14 residues. Here the CDR3 reads CASSERAGKETQYF. Written as DNA, the CDR3 is TGTGCCAGCAGTGAACGGGCAGGGAAGGAGACCCAGTACTTC.

This clone has a single count. This sequence joins TRBV28 and TRBJ1-5; D is possibly TRBD1 (6 bases). Trimming took off 4 bases at V and 2 bases at J, with 12 bases between the two ends. This CDR3 region has 15 residues. Germline assignment: CDR1 MDHEN and CDR2 SYDVKM. The DNA for the CDR3 is TGTGCCAGCAGTTCGTCAGGGGCCCGCAATCAGCCCCAGCATTTT. It is translated as CASSSSGARNQPQHF.